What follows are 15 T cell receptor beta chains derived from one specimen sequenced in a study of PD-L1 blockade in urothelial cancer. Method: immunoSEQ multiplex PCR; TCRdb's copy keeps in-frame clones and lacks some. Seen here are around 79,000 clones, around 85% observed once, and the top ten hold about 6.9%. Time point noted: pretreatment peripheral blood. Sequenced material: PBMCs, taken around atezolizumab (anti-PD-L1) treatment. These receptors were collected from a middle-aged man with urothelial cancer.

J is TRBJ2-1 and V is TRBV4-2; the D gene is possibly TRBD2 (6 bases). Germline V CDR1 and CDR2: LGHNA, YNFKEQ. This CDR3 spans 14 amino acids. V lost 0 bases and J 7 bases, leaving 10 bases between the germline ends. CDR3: CASSQDGSTNEQFF. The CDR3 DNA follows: TGTGCCAGCAGCCAAGACGGGAGTACTAATGAGCAGTTCTTC.

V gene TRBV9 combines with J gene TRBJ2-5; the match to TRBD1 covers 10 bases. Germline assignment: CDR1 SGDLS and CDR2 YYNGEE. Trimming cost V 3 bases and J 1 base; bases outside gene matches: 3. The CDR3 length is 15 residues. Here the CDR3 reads CASSAGTGVQETQYF. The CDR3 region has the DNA TGTGCCAGCAGCGCCGGGACAGGGGTCCAAGAGACCCAGTACTTC.

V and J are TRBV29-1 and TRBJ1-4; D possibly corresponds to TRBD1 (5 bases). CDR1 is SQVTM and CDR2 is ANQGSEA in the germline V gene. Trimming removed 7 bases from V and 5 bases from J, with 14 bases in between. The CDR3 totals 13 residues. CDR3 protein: CSGKPGVNEKLFF. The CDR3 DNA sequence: TGCAGCGGGAAGCCGGGGGTCAATGAAAAACTGTTTTTT.

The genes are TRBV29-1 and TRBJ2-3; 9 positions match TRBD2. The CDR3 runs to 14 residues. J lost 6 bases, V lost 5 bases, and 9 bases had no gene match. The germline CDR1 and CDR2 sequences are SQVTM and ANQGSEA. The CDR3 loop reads CSVRAGGIGDTQYF. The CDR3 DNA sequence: TGCAGCGTTCGAGCGGGGGGTATCGGGGATACGCAGTATTTT.

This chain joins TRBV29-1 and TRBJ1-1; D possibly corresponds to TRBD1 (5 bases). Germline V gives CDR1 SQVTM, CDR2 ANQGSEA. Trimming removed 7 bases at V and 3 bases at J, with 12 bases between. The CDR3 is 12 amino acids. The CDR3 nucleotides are TGCAGCGGGGGGGAAAAACACACTGAAGCTTTCTTT. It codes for CSGGEKHTEAFF.

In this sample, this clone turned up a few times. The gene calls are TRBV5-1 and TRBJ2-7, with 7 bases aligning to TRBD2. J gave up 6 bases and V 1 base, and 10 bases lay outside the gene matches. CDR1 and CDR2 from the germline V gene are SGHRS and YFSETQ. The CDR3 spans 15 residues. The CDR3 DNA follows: TGCGCCAGCAGCTTGACGGGAGGCGCCTCCCTCGAGCAGTACTTC. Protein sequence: CASSLTGGASLEQYF.

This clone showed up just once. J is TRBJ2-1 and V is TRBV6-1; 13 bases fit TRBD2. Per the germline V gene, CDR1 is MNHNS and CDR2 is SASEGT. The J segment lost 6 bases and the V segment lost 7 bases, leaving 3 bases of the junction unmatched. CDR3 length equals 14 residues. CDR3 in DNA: TGTGCCAGCACTCGACTAGCGGGAGGCAATGAGCAGTTCTTC. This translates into CASTRLAGGNEQFF.

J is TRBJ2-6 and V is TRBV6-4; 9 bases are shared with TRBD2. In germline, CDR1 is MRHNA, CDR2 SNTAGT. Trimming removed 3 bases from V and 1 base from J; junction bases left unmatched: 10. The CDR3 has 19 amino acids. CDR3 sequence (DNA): TGTGCCAGCAGTGAGGAGTTGGGTAGCGGGAGATCTGGGGCCAACGTCCTGACTTTC. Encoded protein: CASSEELGSGRSGANVLTF.

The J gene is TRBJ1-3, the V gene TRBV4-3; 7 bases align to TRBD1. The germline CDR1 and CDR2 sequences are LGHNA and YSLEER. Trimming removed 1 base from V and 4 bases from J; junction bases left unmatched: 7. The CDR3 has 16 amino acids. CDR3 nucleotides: TGCGCCAGCAGCCAAGCGTACAGGGGCTTCGGAAACACCATATATTTT. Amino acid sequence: CASSQAYRGFGNTIYF.

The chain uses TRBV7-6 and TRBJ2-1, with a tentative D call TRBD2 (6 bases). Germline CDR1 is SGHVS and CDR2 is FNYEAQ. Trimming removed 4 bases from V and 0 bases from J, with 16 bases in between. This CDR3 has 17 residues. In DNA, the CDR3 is TGTGCCAGCAGCTCGGGGACTGGCGCCGGCTCCTACAATGAGCAGTTCTTC. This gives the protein CASSSGTGAGSYNEQFF.

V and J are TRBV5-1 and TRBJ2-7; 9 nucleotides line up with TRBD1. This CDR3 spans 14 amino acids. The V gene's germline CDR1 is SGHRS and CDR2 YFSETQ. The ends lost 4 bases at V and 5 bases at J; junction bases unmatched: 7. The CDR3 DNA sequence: TGCGCCAGCAGCCCGGCGGGGACAGGGAACGAGCAGTACTTC. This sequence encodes CASSPAGTGNEQYF.

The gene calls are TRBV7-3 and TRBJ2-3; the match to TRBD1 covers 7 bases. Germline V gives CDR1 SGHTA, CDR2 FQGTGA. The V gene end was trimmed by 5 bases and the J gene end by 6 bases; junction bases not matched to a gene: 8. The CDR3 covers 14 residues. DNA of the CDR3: TGTGCCAGCAGCACCTCAGGGGGTGGTGATACGCAGTATTTT. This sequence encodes CASSTSGGGDTQYF.

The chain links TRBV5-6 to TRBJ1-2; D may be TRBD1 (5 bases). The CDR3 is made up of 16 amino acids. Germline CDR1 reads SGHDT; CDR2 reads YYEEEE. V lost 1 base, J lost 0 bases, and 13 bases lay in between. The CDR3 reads CASSLPGRLANYGYTF. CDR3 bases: TGTGCCAGCAGCTTGCCAGGGAGGTTAGCTAACTATGGCTACACCTTC.

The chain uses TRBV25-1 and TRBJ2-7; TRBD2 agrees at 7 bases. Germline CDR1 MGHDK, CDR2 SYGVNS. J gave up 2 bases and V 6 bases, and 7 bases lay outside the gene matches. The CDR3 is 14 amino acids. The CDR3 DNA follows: TGTGCCAGCAGGCTAGCGGTACACCCCTACGAGCAGTACTTC. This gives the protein CASRLAVHPYEQYF.

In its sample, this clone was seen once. CDR3 protein: CASSMGQGSEQFF. The CDR3 DNA reads TGTGCCAGCAGTATGGGACAGGGAAGTGAGCAGTTCTTC. The chain recombines TRBV27 with TRBJ2-1; 9 bases agree with TRBD1. V was clipped by 5 bases and J by 9 bases; unmatched bases: 5. The CDR3 runs 13 residues. The germline CDR1 and CDR2 sequences are MNHEY and SMNVEV (reference sequence).